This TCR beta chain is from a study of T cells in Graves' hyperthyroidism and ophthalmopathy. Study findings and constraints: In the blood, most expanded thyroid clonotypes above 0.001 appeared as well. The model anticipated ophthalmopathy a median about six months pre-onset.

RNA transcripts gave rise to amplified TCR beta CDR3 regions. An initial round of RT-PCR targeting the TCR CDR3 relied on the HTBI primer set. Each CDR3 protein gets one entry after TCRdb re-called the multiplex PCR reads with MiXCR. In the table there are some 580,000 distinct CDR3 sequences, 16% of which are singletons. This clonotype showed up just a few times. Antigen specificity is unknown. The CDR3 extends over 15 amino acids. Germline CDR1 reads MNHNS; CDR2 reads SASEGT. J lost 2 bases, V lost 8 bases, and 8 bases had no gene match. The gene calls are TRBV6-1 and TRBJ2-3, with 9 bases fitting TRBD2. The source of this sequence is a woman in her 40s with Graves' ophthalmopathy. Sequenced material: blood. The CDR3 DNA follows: TGTGCCAGCGCCCCGGGACTAGCTGACACAGATACGCAGTATTTT. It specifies CASAPGLADTDTQYF.